This TCR beta chain was identified during a study of response to subunit inactivated influenza vaccine. Study results and caveats: Authors suggested each seasonal influenza vaccination recruits few new T cells.

This clonotype was seen many times. Its antigen is not identified. V lost 5 bases, J lost 8 bases, and 10 bases stayed unmatched. This CDR3 is 14 amino acids long. TCRdb independently ran MiXCR on the RT-PCR reads; one entry per CDR3 protein. Seen here are 500,000 or so distinct CDR3 sequences, about a tenth observed once, and the top ten hold about an eighth. Source: PBMCs from blood, taken 45 days after vaccination. The source of this sequence is a man in his fifties who received an inactivated influenza vaccine. The gene calls are TRBV12-3 or TRBV12-4 and TRBJ2-3; TRBD2 matches at 7 bases. The DNA for the CDR3 is TGTGCCAGCAGTCCGGGACGCCGCGGGGGTACGCAGTATTTT. Its translation: CASSPGRRGGTQYF.